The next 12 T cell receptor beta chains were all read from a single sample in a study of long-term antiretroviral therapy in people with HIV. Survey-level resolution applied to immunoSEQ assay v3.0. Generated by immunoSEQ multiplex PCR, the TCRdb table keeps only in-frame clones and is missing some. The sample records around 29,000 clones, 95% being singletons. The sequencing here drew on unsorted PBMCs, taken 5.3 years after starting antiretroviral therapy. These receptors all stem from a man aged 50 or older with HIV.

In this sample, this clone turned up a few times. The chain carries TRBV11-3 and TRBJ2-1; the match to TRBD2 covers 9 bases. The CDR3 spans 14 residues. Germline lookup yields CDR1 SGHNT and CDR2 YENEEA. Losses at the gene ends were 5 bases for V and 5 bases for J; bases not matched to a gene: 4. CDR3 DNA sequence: TGTGCCAGCAGCCAGCGGGGGGCCAACAATGAGCAGTTCTTC. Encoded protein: CASSQRGANNEQFF.

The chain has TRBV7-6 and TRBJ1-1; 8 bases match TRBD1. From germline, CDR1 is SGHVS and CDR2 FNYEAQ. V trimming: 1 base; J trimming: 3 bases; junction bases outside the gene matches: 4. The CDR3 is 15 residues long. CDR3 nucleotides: TGTGCCAGCAGCTTAGGGACAGGGTGGGACACTGAAGCTTTCTTT. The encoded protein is CASSLGTGWDTEAFF.

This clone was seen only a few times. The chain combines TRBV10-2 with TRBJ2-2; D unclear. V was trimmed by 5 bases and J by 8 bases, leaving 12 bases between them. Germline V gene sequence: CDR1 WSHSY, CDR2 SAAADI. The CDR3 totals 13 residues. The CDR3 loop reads CASSSNPGGELFF. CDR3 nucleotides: TGCGCCAGCAGTTCTAATCCAGGAGGGGAGCTGTTTTTT.

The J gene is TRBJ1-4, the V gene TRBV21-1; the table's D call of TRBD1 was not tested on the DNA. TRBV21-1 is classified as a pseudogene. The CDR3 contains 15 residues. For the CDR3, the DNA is TGTGCCAGCAGCAAAGGTAGCAGGGGTCATGAAAAACTGTTTTTT. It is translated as CASSKGSRGHEKLFF.

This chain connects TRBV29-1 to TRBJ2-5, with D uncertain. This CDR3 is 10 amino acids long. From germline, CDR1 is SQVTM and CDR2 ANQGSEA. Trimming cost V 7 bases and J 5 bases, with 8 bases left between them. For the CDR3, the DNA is TGCAGCGCGACACTCGAGACCCAGTACTTC. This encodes CSATLETQYF.

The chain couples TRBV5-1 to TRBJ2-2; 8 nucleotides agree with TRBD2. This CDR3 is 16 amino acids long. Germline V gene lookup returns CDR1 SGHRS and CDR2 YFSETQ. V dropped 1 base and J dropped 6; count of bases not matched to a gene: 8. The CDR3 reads CASSLIGGASAGELFF. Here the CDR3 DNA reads TGCGCCAGCAGCTTGATCGGGGGGGCCTCCGCCGGGGAGCTGTTTTTT.

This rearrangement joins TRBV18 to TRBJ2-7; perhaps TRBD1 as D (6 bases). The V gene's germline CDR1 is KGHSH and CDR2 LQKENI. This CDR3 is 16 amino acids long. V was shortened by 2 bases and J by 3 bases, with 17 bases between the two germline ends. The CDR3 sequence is CASSPGIGGWDYEQYF. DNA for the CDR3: TGTGCCAGCTCACCAGGCATAGGGGGATGGGACTACGAGCAGTACTTC.

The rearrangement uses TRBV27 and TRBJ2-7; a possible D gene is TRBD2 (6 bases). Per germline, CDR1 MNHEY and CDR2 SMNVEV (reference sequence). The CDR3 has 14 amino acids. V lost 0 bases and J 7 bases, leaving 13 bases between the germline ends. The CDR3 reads CASSLSWGAGEQYF. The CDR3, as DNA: TGTGCCAGCAGTTTATCTTGGGGCGCGGGGGAGCAGTACTTC.

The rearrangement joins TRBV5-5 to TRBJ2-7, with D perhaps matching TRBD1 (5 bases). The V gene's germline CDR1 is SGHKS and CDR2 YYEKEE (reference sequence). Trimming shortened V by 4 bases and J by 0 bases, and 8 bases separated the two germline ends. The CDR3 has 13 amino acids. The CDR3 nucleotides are TGTGCCAGCAGCGAGACAGCCTCCTACGAGCAGTACTTC. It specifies CASSETASYEQYF.

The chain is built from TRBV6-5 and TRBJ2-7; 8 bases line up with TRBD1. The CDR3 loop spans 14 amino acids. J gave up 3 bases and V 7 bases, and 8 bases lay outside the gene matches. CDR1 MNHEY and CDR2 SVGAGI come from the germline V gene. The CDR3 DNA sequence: TGTGCCAGCAACCCGGGACAGGAATACTACGAGCAGTACTTC. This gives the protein CASNPGQEYYEQYF.

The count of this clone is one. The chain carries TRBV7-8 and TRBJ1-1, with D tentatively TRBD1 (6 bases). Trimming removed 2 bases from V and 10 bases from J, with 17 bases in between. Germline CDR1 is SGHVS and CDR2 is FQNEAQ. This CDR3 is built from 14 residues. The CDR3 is CASSLTDRTGGAFF. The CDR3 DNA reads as TGTGCCAGCAGCTTAACGGACAGAACTGGGGGAGCTTTCTTT. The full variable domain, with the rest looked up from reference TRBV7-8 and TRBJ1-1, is GAGVSQSPRYKVAKRGQDVALRCDPISGHVSLFWYQQALGQGPEFLTYFQNEAQLDKSGLPSDRFFAERPEGSVSTLKIQRTQQEDSAVYLCASSLTDRTGGAFFGQGTRLTVV.

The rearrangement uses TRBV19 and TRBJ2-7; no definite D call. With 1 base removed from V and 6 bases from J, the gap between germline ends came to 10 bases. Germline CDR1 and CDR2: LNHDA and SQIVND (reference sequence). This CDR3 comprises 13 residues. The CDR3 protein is CASSIVTGGEQYF. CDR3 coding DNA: TGTGCCAGTAGTATAGTTACCGGCGGCGAGCAGTACTTC.